This T cell receptor beta chain was profiled in a study of blood T cell repertoires in COVID-19. Authors' data handling: Amplification with reference gene primers provided the estimates of nucleated cell counts. Using immunoSEQ multiplex PCR, the repertoire was profiled, and TCRdb retains in-frame clones only, with some absent. The V and J calls and clone size are taken from that table; D and trimming were inferred from the DNA. Here the sample spans more than 300,000 clones, about nine tenths being singletons. This CDR3 has 14 residues. Germline lookup yields CDR1 MNHEY and CDR2 SVGEGT. V was cut by 6 bases and J by 0 bases, with 11 bases left in between.

The chain employs TRBV6-2 or TRBV6-3 and TRBJ1-2; D remains unclear. The TCR comes from a young woman who had recovered from COVID-19. The sample was PBMCs or T cells enriched from blood (not recorded which). The CDR3 coding sequence is TGTGCCAGCAGCCCCTGGGGAGCTAACTATGGCTACACCTTC. Protein product: CASSPWGANYGYTF.